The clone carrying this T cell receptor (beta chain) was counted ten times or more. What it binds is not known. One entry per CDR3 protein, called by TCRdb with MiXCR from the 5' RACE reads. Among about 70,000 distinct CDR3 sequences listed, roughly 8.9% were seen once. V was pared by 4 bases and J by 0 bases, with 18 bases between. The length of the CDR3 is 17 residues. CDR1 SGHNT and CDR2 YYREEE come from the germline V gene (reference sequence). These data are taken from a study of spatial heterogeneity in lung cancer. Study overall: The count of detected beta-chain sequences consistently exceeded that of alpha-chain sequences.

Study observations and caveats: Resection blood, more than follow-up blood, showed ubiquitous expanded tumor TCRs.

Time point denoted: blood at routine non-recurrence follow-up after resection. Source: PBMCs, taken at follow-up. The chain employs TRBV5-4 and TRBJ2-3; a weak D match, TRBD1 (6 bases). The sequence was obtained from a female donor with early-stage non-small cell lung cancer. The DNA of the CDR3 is TGTGCCAGCAGCGTAGATCCCGGGACACCTAGCACAGATACGCAGTATTTT. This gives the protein CASSVDPGTPSTDTQYF.